What follows are 5 T cell receptor beta chains derived from one specimen sequenced in a study of human T cells and chemical hapten exposure. TCRdb reprocessed the RACE reads via MiXCR and lists one record per CDR3 protein. The sample consists of 30,000 to 50,000 distinct CDR3 sequences, 9.5% to 15% of them appearing once. Time point noted: patch test 3, about 24 weeks after DPC sensitization. As for treatment: therapeutic diphenylcyclopropenone sensitization with weekly scalp DPC. Sequencing started from total RNA isolated from unfractionated whole blood. The source material was whole blood, sampled in connection with sensitization to the hapten diphenylcyclopropenone (DPC). The receptors were sampled from a woman aged 40 to 49 with alopecia areata. Some clones in this sample may be carry-over from other donors' samples.

This clonotype has ten or more counts. This sequence joins TRBV20-1 and TRBJ2-1, with TRBD1 matching over 7 bases. The CDR3 spans 15 residues. Germline loops: CDR1 DFQATT, CDR2 SNEGSKA (reference sequence). V shed 2 bases and J 6 bases; nucleotides not matched to a gene: 10. The CDR3 sequence is CSARRNRGPGNEQFF. DNA of the CDR3: TGCAGTGCTAGACGCAACAGGGGTCCGGGCAATGAGCAGTTCTTC.

This clonotype was observed many times. V is TRBV5-1 and J is TRBJ2-5; D may correspond to TRBD1 or TRBD2 (5 bases each). This CDR3 has 16 amino acids. V was trimmed by 4 bases and J by 4 bases, leaving 20 bases between them. Germline V gives CDR1 SGHRS, CDR2 YFSETQ. The CDR3 nucleotides are TGCGCCAGCAGCACGGGGTGGGGCTTGGAGCCAGAGACCCAGTACTTC. Protein: CASSTGWGLEPETQYF.

This chain links TRBV2 with TRBJ1-5; 7 bases fit TRBD1. The CDR3 runs 17 residues. CDR1 and CDR2 (germline): SNHLY, FYNNEI. The J segment lost 0 bases and the V segment lost 6 bases, leaving 11 bases of the junction unmatched. The CDR3 protein is CASRALGDSYSNQPQHF. As DNA, the CDR3 is TGTGCCAGCAGGGCCCTCGGGGACAGTTATAGCAATCAGCCCCAGCATTTT.

Ten or more counts support this clonotype. The chain employs TRBV7-2 and TRBJ2-7; no clear D. The ends were cut back, 6 bases at V and 2 bases at J, with 11 bases in the middle. The length of the CDR3 is 13 residues. CDR1 is SGHTA, CDR2 FQGNSA, per germline. CDR3 DNA sequence: TGTGCCAGCAGGGACGGTGGGGCCTACGAGCAGTACTTC. Protein product: CASRDGGAYEQYF.

This clonotype was recorded at least ten times. The rearrangement joins TRBV5-8 to TRBJ2-1, with D perhaps TRBD1 (6 bases). The CDR3 sequence is 19 residues long. V shed 0 bases and J shed 7 bases, with 26 bases lying between them. Germline V lookup: CDR1 SGHTS, CDR2 YDEGEE. DNA of the CDR3: TGTGCCAGCAGCTTGGTATATTTCTTCGGGACACTAGACTTGAATGAGCAGTTCTTC. Its protein is CASSLVYFFGTLDLNEQFF.